The 8 T cell receptor beta chains reported below all come from one sample, sequenced in a study of response to subunit inactivated influenza vaccine. TCRdb re-derived calls from the RT-PCR reads in MiXCR, one entry per CDR3 protein. The data contain around 650,000 distinct CDR3 sequences, approximately 15% of them singletons. The specimen comprised PBMCs from blood, sampled 12 days after vaccination. The receptors shown here come from a man aged 45 to 65 who received an inactivated influenza vaccine.

V usage is TRBV11-2 and J usage is TRBJ2-3; D ambiguous. Germline V lookup: CDR1 SGHAT, CDR2 FQNNGV. V shed 5 bases and J shed 4 bases, with 10 bases lying between them. The CDR3 totals 13 residues. The CDR3 bases are TGTGCCAGCAGCGGGGTAGCACCAGATACGCAGTATTTT. This gives the protein CASSGVAPDTQYF.

The genes are TRBV15 and TRBJ2-3, with D maybe TRBD2 (6 bases). V was shortened by 5 bases and J by 5 bases, with 17 bases between the two germline ends. Germline assignment: CDR1 LNHNV and CDR2 YYDKDF (reference sequence). This CDR3 has 15 residues. This CDR3 reads CATSGSEGLIDTQYF. As DNA, the CDR3 is TGTGCCACCAGCGGGTCGGAGGGGCTTATAGATACGCAGTATTTT.

The chain employs TRBV6-5 and TRBJ2-5; D is ambiguous. V lost 4 bases and J lost 7, with 10 bases in between. The CDR3 totals 12 residues. CDR1 and CDR2 from the germline V gene are MNHEY and SVGAGI. CDR3 residues: CASSSGWGTQYF. CDR3 in DNA: TGTGCCAGCAGTTCTGGGTGGGGGACCCAGTACTTC.

This clonotype has just a few counts. DNA of the CDR3: TGTGCCAGCAGTAACGCGGGGGAGTCGGAGCAGTTCTTC. The encoded protein is CASSNAGESEQFF. V is TRBV5-4 and J is TRBJ2-1; 7 nucleotides match TRBD2. CDR1 is SGHNT and CDR2 is YYREEE in the germline V gene (reference sequence). V was pared by 5 bases and J by 10 bases, with 9 bases of the junction left unmatched. This CDR3 spans 13 amino acids.

The chain joins TRBV7-2 to TRBJ2-7, with D uncertain. The CDR3 is 14 amino acids. Trimming took off 5 bases at V and 2 bases at J, with 13 bases between the two ends. Germline CDR1 SGHTA, CDR2 FQGNSA. CDR3 region: CASSPVYGTYEQYF. CDR3 nucleotide sequence: TGTGCCAGCAGCCCAGTTTATGGGACCTACGAGCAGTACTTC. Drawing the rest from reference TRBV7-2 and TRBJ2-7, the complete variable domain is GAGVSQSPSNKVTEKGKDVELRCDPISGHTALYWYRQSLGQGLEFLIYFQGNSAPDKSGLPSDRFSAERTGGSVSTLTIQRTQQEDSAVYLCASSPVYGTYEQYFGPGTRLTVT.

This rearrangement joins TRBV5-1 to TRBJ1-2; weak D call: TRBD1 (5 bases). This CDR3 has 13 residues. Trimming took 4 bases from V and 4 from J, leaving 11 bases between them. CDR1 and CDR2 (germline): SGHRS, YFSETQ. The CDR3 here is CASSPGFRYGYTF. CDR3 sequence (DNA): TGCGCCAGCAGCCCAGGGTTTCGCTATGGCTACACCTTC. The full variable domain, its missing parts supplied by reference TRBV5-1 and TRBJ1-2, is KAGVTQTPRYLIKTRGQQVTLSCSPISGHRSVSWYQQTPGQGLQFLFEYFSETQRNKGNFPGRFSGRQFSNSRSEMNVSTLELGDSALYLCASSPGFRYGYTFGSGTRLTVV.

This clonotype was seen a few times. The chain links TRBV28 to TRBJ2-5; D unclear. This CDR3 has 14 residues. Germline V lookup: CDR1 MDHEN, CDR2 SYDVKM. The V end lost 8 bases, the J end lost 4 bases, and 17 bases lay between the germline ends. CDR3: CASDSSGSRETQYF. Here the CDR3 DNA reads TGTGCCAGCGATTCTAGTGGCTCCAGAGAGACCCAGTACTTC.

The rearrangement joins TRBV10-1 to TRBJ2-1; 12 bases are a match to TRBD2. J gave up 5 bases and V 1 base, and 9 bases lay outside the gene matches. The CDR3 totals 18 residues. Germline V gene data show CDR1 as WNHNN and CDR2 as SYGVQD (reference sequence). The CDR3 coding sequence is TGCGCCAGCAGTGAGTTCGCCCTAGCGGGGGGGCCCCACAATGAGCAGTTCTTC. This encodes CASSEFALAGGPHNEQFF.